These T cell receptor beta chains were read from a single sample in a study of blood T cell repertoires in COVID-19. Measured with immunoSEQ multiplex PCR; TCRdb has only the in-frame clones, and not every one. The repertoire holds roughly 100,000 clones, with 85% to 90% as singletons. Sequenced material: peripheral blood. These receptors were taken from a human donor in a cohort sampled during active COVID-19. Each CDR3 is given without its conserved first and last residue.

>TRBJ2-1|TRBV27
ASSLTSGPYNEQF
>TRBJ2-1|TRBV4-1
ASSHPYRDRGNEQF
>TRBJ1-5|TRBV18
ASSRGGLDQPQH
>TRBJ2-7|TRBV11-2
ASSSRQSSYEQY
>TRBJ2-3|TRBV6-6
ASSRRGGLGTDTQY
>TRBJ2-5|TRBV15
ATSISRTEQETQY
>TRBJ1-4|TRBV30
AWRKTGRNEKLF
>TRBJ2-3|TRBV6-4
ASSPRGRTDTQY
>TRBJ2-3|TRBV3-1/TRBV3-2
ASSQGLQGVAQY
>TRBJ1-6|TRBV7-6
ASSADTYSPLH
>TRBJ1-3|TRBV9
ASAHEQGSDTIY
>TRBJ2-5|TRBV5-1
ASSLGTSGAQETQY
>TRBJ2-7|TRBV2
AREGVGSYEQY
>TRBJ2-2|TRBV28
ASRTGNTGELF
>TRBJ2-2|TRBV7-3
ASSFQGGLAPVELF
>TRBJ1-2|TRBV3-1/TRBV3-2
ASSRRTDGYT
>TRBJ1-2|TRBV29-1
SVAGDRTTNYGYT
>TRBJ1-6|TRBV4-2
ASSQDSRGSSPLH
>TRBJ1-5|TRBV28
ASSLTRAGRPQH
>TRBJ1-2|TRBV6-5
ASRPGQGSGGYT
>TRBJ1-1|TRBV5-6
ASSPNDRGRLLMNTEAF
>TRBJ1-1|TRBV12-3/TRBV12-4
ASSLQGSTEAF
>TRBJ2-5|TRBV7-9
ASSPSQYGTQY
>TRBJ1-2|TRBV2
ASSPTGPSYGYT
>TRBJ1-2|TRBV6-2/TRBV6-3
ASSLLSGYT
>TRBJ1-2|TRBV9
ASSMATGNYGYT
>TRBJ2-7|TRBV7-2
ASSLIPGSYEQY
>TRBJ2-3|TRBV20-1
SASLVRSGDDTQY
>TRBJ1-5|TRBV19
ASKSGQGLLPQH
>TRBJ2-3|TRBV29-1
SADLGTSTDTQY
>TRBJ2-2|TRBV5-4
ASTSTSGGLRAGELF
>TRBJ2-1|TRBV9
ASSAGAGRDSSFEQF
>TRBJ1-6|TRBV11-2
ASSLGGLGSPLH
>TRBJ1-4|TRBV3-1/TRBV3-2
ASSPGTGVTNEKLF
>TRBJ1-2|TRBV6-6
ASSLPGGSYGYT
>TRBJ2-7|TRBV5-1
ASSPDSSYEQY
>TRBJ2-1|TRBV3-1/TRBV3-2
ASSHIGLERYEQF
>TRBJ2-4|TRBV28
ASSFTFRGKNIQY
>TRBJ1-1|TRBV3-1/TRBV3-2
ASSQALPRTGWSAF
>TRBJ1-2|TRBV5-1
ASSPGGGYT
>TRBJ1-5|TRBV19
ASGTPGLARPQH
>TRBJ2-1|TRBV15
ATSIGTSNTKQF
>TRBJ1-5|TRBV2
ASSVEAGGGQPQH
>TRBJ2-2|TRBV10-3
AIRSVVGELF